The rows below give T cell receptor beta chains drawn from one sample of a study of OX40 agonist ivuxolimab in advanced cancers. This table comes from immunoSEQ multiplex PCR, and its TCRdb copy is limited to in-frame clones, with some not included. The table records some 69,000 clones, 60% to 85% of them present only once. Sequences were derived from CD4+ or CD8+ T cells sorted from blood, sampled in a trial of the OX40 agonist ivuxolimab. All receptors derive from an adult with an advanced solid tumor such as melanoma, head and neck, liver or kidney cancer. Each CDR3 is given without its conserved first and last residue.

v_call	cdr3_aa
TRBV5-1	ASSATGEGYGYT
TRBV27	ASTGGGRARNEQF
TRBV29-1	SVGVGRNTEAF
TRBV2	ASSGDSHSNEKLF
TRBV6-5	ASTRDGDSGNTIY
TRBV28	ASSLHGTRADTQY
TRBV5-6	ASSRRGTSAHEQY
TRBV18	ASSPAGSGSYEQY
TRBV28	ASRTGNYGYT
TRBV6-1	ASSDYRGSSTDTQY
TRBV27	ASSFGLAGGGRGETQY
TRBV6-1	ASSEAGAGGPRGELF
TRBV15	ATSTAGGPFQETQY
TRBV30	AWVSDRVKAF
TRBV7-9	ASSTSSFTDTQY
TRBV28	ASSPSGGALGSYEQY
TRBV5-1	ASSIEGAGNTIY
TRBV4-1	ASSQDRRAGDTQY
TRBV25-1	ASTRSGTGGSYEQY
TRBV11-3	ASSLDRGNEQY
TRBV6-6	ASSYPSTDTQY
TRBV5-1	ASSPTGANTGELF
TRBV25-1	ASSPPGSNYGYT
TRBV28	ASSFGAAQETQY
TRBV6-6	ASSYPMTSGETQY
TRBV6-1	ASSVASGTDTQY
TRBV27	ASSPQQRPSTDTQY
TRBV7-3	ASSSGTSGGPQY
TRBV11-2	ASSLAMRAQY
TRBV4-1	ASSQLPTSRGSDTQY
TRBV2	ASSVPAGESYEQY
TRBV5-5	ASSFQPGQGKETQY